This TCR beta chain was retrieved from a study of blood T cell repertoires in COVID-19. Study-level background: Acute-phase and convalescent COVID-19 samples originated in the United States, Italy and Spain.

V was clipped by 1 base and J by 8 bases, with 12 bases between them. Germline V CDR1 and CDR2: SGHDT, YYEEEE. This CDR3 has 13 residues. Some clones are missing from TCRdb's copy, which holds only in-frame ones; the method was immunoSEQ multiplex PCR. The top ten hold 1.8% of the sample, which has 210,000 or so clones, 70% to 85% seen once. The study drew participants aged about 18 to 89 years from 20 to 30 US areas. Membership in each cohort depended on participant-reported clinical history. The origin of this receptor is a man between 60 and 75 years old who had recovered from COVID-19. Source material: PBMCs or T cells enriched from blood (not recorded which). The chain has TRBV5-6 and TRBJ1-2; perhaps TRBD1 as D (6 bases). The chain's CDR3 is CASSLLGARGYTF. The CDR3 region has the DNA TGTGCCAGCAGCTTGTTGGGGGCGCGCGGCTACACCTTC.